One T cell receptor (beta chain) is described in this entry. There are 18 residues in the CDR3. The ends were cut back, 3 bases at V and 7 bases at J, with 25 bases in the middle. Germline CDR1 is WSHSY and CDR2 is SAAADI. This entry comes from a study of technical replicates of blood from a handful of donors. Clones were sequenced by immunoSEQ multiplex PCR, and TCRdb holds only the in-frame ones, with some missing. The sample shows under 85,000 clones, around 96% of them seen only once. This clonotype was sampled from a human donor in good health. The sequencing input was T cells isolated from PBMCs. The V call is TRBV10-2, the J call TRBJ2-1; a weak D match, TRBD2 (5 bases). DNA for the CDR3: TGCGCCAGCAGTGATTTGCGGACTGGGTCCACCTTTCTTAATGAGCAGTTCTTC. Residues: CASSDLRTGSTFLNEQFF.